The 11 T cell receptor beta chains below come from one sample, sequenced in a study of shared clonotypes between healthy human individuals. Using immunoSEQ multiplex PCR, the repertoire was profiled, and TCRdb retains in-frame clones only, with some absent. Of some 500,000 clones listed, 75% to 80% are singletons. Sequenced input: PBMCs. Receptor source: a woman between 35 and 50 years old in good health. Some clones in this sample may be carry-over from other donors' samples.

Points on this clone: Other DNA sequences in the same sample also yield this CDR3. CDR3 protein: CASRGDSYEQYF. The CDR3 nucleotides read TGTGCCAGCAGGGGCGACTCCTACGAGCAGTACTTC. The chain couples TRBV28 to TRBJ2-7; D not resolved. The V gene's germline CDR1 is MDHEN and CDR2 SYDVKM. V shed 6 bases and J shed 0 bases, with 6 bases lying between them. The CDR3 spans 12 residues.

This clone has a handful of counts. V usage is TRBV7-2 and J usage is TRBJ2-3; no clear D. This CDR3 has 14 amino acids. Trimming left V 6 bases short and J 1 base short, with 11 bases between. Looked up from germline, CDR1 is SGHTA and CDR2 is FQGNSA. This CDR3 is CASRPPVGTDTQYF. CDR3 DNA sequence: TGTGCCAGCAGACCGCCGGTGGGCACAGATACGCAGTATTTT.

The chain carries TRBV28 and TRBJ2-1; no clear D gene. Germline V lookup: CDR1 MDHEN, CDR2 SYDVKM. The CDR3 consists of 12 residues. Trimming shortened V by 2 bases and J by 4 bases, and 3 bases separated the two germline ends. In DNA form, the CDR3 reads TGTGCCAGCAGTTTAGTTTACAATGAGCAGTTCTTC. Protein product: CASSLVYNEQFF.

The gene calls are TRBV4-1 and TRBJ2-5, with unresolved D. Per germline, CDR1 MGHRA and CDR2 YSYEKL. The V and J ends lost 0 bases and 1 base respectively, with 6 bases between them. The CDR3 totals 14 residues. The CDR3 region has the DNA TGCGCCAGCAGCCAAGATACCAGCCAAGAGACCCAGTACTTC. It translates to CASSQDTSQETQYF.

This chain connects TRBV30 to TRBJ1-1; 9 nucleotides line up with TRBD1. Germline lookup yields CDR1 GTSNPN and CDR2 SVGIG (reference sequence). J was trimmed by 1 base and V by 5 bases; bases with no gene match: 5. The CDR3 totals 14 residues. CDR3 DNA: TGTGCCTGGTCCACAGGGGGCGGGAACACTGAAGCTTTCTTT. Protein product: CAWSTGGGNTEAFF.

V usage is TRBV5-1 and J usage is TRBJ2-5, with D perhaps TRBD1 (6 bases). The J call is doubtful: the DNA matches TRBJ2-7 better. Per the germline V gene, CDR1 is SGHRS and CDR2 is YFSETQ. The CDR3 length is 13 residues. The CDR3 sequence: CASSPDRYYEQYF. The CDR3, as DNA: TGCGCCAGCAGTCCGGACAGATACTACGAGCAGTACTTC.

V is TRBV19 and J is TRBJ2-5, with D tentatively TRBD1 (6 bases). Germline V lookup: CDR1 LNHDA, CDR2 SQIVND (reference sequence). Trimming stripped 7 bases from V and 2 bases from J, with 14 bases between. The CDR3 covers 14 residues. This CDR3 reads CASTSGQYQETQYF. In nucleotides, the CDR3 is TGTGCCAGTACCTCTGGACAGTATCAAGAGACCCAGTACTTC.

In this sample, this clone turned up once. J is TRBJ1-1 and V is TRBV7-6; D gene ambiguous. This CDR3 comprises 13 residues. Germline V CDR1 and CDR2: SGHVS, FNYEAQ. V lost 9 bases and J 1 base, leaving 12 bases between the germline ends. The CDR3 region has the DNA TGTGCCAGTAAGGGCCCGACGAACACTGAAGCTTTCTTT. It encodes CASKGPTNTEAFF. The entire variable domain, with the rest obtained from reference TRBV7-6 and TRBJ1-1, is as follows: GAGVSQSPRYKVTKRGQDVALRCDPISGHVSLYWYRQALGQGPEFLTYFNYEAQQDKSGLPNDRFSAERPEGSISTLTIQRTEQRDSAMYRCASKGPTNTEAFFGQGTRLTVV.

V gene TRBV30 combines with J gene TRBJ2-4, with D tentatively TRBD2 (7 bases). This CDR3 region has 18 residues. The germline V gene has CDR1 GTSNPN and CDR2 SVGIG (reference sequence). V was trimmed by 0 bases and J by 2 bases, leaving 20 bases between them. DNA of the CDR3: TGTGCCTGGAGTGTAGGGAGGGTCAGGGGCTTAACCAAAAACATTCAGTACTTC. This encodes CAWSVGRVRGLTKNIQYF.

The CDR3 sequence is CAIRGFGTDTGNTIYF. For the CDR3, the DNA is TGTGCCATCAGGGGCTTCGGGACAGATACTGGAAACACCATATATTTT. This sequence joins TRBV10-3 and TRBJ1-3, with 7 bases matching TRBD1. The CDR3 loop spans 16 amino acids. The V gene's germline CDR1 is ENHRY and CDR2 SYGVKD. The J segment lost 2 bases and the V segment lost 6 bases, leaving 10 bases of the junction unmatched.

DNA of the CDR3: TGTGCCAGCAGCGTATTACCGGGACTAGCGGGAGCCGGGGAGCTGTTTTTT. It yields the protein CASSVLPGLAGAGELFF. This rearrangement joins TRBV9 to TRBJ2-2; TRBD2 matches at 14 bases. V shed 1 base, J shed 6 bases, and the junction held 5 bases outside the gene matches. The CDR3 runs to 17 residues. CDR1 SGDLS and CDR2 YYNGEE come from the germline V gene.